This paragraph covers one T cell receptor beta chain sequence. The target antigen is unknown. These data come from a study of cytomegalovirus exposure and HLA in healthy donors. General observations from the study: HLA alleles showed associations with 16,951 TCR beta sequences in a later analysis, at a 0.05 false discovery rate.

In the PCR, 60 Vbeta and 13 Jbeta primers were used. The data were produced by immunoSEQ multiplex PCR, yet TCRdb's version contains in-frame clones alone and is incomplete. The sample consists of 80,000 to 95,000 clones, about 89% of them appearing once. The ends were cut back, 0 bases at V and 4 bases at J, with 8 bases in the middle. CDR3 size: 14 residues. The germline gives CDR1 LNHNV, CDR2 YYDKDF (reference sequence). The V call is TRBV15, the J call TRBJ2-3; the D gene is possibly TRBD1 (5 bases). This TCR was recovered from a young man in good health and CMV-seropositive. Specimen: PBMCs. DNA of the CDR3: TGTGCCACCAGCAGAGATGCAGGGCCAGATACGCAGTATTTT. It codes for CATSRDAGPDTQYF.